This TCR beta chain was obtained from a study of blood T cell repertoires in COVID-19 (dated by TCRdb to about 2020). At the level of the whole study: Collaborator samples came from the United States, Italy and Spain and covered acute and convalescent phases of COVID-19. Where available, HLA class I and class II types were taken from metadata supplied by the sample provider and were not determined by assay-based typing. The sample metadata nearly always contained a de-identified subject ID, COVID-19 status, age in years and sex. Deeply sampled blood TCRbeta repertoires from subjects exposed to, actively infected with, or recovered from COVID-19 were included in the dataset. The prospective study material was composed of cDNA or gDNA derived from T cells, B-cell-depleted T cells, or PBMCs. The repertoires were released in a freely available public database meant as a resource for research on the immune response to SARS-CoV-2. The samples were drawn from two sources: the first 160 participants of the ongoing ImmuneRACE study, and about 1,300 subjects contributed by 6 global collaborators. Overall results and qualifications from the work: Clinical and demographic metadata were provided uncurated, with the amount varying by source and participant.

The immunoSEQ Assay, a bias-controlled multiplex PCR, was used to amplify TCRbeta CDR3 regions from genomic DNA. The authors processed their data as follows. Within the assay, amplification of reference gene primers was used to estimate how many nucleated cells each sample contained. To quantify the absolute abundance of each unique TCRbeta CDR3 rearrangement, sequence reads were collapsed and filtered. For each sample, productive Simpson clonality was calculated as the square root of Simpson's diversity index over productive rearrangements. Not all clones reach the TCRdb copy of this immuneACCESS table, which keeps in-frame sequences only. Checked studies attribute under half of the gap to unresolved V genes and leave the rest unexplained. V, J and clone size are those of that table, while D and trimming were read from the DNA. The sample includes under 300,000 clones, with more than 80% observed a single time. Together, the top ten hold roughly 2.3% of the sample.

From its cysteine to its phenylalanine, the CDR3 spans 14 amino acids. The read is trimmed to its CDR3 DNA, 42 bases read in frame from base 1. V sheds 3 bases and J sheds 2 bases, leaving 11 bases between their ends. Per the germline V gene (reference sequence), WNHNN is the CDR1 and SYGVQD is the CDR2. Comments on this clone: It lacks a known antigen. No quality values exist for individual bases; no much larger clone is one base distant.

A second Seattle source provided samples from volunteer blood donors who had recovered from COVID-19. Each collaborating institution followed its own protocols to collect whole blood in K2EDTA tubes. For TCRbeta analysis, collaborators shipped samples in one of three forms: frozen whole blood, isolated PBMCs, or DNA extracted from either of those sample types. Specimen: peripheral blood. The receptor's source is a man aged 25-45 years who had recovered from COVID-19. The rearrangement combines TRBV10-1 with TRBJ2-7; the D gene is perhaps TRBD1, from 5 matching bases. CDR3 reads: CASSDDSKPYEQYF. At the DNA level, the sequence is TGCGCCAGCAGTGATGACAGCAAACCCTACGAGCAGTACTTC.